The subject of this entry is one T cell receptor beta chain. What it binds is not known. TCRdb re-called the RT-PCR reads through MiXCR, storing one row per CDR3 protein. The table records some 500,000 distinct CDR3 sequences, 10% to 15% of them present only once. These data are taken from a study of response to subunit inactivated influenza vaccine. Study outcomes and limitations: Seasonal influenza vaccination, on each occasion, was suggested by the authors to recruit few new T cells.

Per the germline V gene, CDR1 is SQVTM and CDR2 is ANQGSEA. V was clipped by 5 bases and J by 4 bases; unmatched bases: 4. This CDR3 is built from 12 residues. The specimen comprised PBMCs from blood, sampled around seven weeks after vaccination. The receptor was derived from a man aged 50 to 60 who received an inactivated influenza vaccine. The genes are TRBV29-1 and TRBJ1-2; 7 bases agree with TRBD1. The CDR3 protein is CSVWDSFYGYTF. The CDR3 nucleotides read TGCAGCGTTTGGGACAGTTTCTATGGCTACACCTTC. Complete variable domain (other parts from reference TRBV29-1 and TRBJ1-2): SAVISQKPSRDICQRGTSLTIQCQVDSQVTMMFWYRQQPGQSLTLIATANQGSEATYESGFVIDKFPISRPNLTFSTLTVSNMSPEDSSIYLCSVWDSFYGYTFGSGTRLTVV.